The source of this T cell receptor (beta chain) is a study of T-cell memory formation after mild COVID-19. In the study overall: TCR clusters showed largely donor specificity.

To note about this clonotype: The antigen is undetermined.

The ends were cut back, 0 bases at V and 2 bases at J, with 8 bases in the middle. CDR1 LGHNA and CDR2 YSLEER come from the germline V gene. This CDR3 contains 15 residues. Notes on the study in general: Those CD4+ clones that contracted were mainly in CM and EM (CD8+ ones in EMRA). Certain responding clones were present in pre-infection memory, suggesting participation of cross-reactive memory.

Constant-segment-primed 5'RACE gave TCR alpha and TCR beta cDNA libraries with sample barcodes and UMIs. MiXCR, applied by TCRdb to the 5' RACE reads, yields one record per CDR3 protein. The data show roughly 200,000 distinct CDR3 sequences, 7.5% to 10% seen once. The receptor was derived from a man aged 18 to 30 who had mild COVID-19 (a few samples of this study predate the infection). Cell type and time point are not known. Specimen: PBMCs or a T cell subset sorted from them (not recorded which). V gene TRBV4-3 combines with J gene TRBJ2-1, with D maybe TRBD2 (5 bases). The CDR3 nucleotides read TGCGCCAGCAGCCAAGAGGGAGTCGCCTACAATGAGCAGTTCTTC. Protein sequence: CASSQEGVAYNEQFF.